The 24 T cell receptor beta chains below all came from one sample that was sequenced in a study of OX40 agonist ivuxolimab in advanced cancers. The data were produced by immunoSEQ multiplex PCR, yet TCRdb's version contains in-frame clones alone and is incomplete. The sample consists of under 45,000 clones, approximately 78% of them appearing once. The input for sequencing was CD4+ or CD8+ T cells sorted from blood, taken in a trial of the OX40 agonist ivuxolimab. These TCRs come from an adult with an advanced solid tumor such as melanoma, head and neck, liver or kidney cancer.

This clone showed up just once. This chain links TRBV7-9 with TRBJ2-3; TRBD2 matches at 9 bases. Per the germline V gene, CDR1 is SEHNR and CDR2 is FQNEAQ (reference sequence). The trim removed 5 bases at V and 2 bases at J, leaving 5 bases unmatched. The CDR3 runs 15 residues. This chain's CDR3 is CASSPSGVITDTQYF. DNA for the CDR3: TGTGCCAGCAGCCCTAGCGGGGTTATCACAGATACGCAGTATTTT.

The chain is built from TRBV28 and TRBJ2-4, with 8 bases that match TRBD2. This CDR3 comprises 13 residues. Germline CDR1 and CDR2: MDHEN and SYDVKM. After removal of 5 bases from V and 6 bases from J, the junction contained 3 bases not matched to a gene. In DNA, the CDR3 is TGTGCCAGCAGTCCCCTAGCGGGAAACATTCAGTACTTC. Translating gives CASSPLAGNIQYF.

The chain carries TRBV5-6 and TRBJ2-1; the D is unclear. V was shortened by 4 bases and J by 5 bases, with 10 bases between the two germline ends. The CDR3 extends over 13 amino acids. Germline assignment: CDR1 SGHDT and CDR2 YYEEEE. The CDR3: CASSPRDHNEQFF. The CDR3 DNA is TGTGCCAGCAGCCCTAGGGATCACAATGAGCAGTTCTTC.

This chain joins TRBV7-9 and TRBJ2-3; 8 nucleotides line up with TRBD2. After removal of 2 bases from V and 3 bases from J, the junction contained 16 bases not matched to a gene. The germline V gene has CDR1 SEHNR and CDR2 FQNEAQ (reference sequence). CDR3 length: 19 amino acids. Here the CDR3 reads CASSLTSGSSWGLTDTQYF. The CDR3 DNA reads as TGTGCCAGCAGCTTAACCAGCGGGAGCTCTTGGGGCCTAACAGATACGCAGTATTTT.

This clone turned up a few times. The chain links TRBV4-1 to TRBJ2-5; D not certain. The CDR3 runs 14 residues. The germline CDR1 and CDR2 sequences are MGHRA and YSYEKL. Between the trimmed V and J ends, which lost 1 base and 3 bases, there was a span of 9 bases. As DNA, the CDR3 is TGCGCCAGCAGCCAAGTTGACTTGGAAGAGACCCAGTACTTC. This gives the protein CASSQVDLEETQYF.

Regarding this clone: An end of the junction does not agree with germline; a read error may underlie this. V and J are TRBV25-1 and TRBJ2-7; no definite D call. The CDR3 has 12 amino acids. Germline assignment: CDR1 MGHDK and CDR2 SYGVNS. DNA of the CDR3: TGTGCCAGCAGTGAATCTGTACAGCCTCCGCACTTC. It encodes CASSESVQPPHF.

The chain combines TRBV7-2 with TRBJ2-7; 9 nucleotides match TRBD1. CDR3 length: 14 residues. V lost 6 bases and J lost 3; bases outside the gene matches: 6. CDR1 is SGHTA and CDR2 is FQGNSA in the germline V gene. The CDR3 DNA reads TGTGCCAGCAGGATCGGGACAGGGTTCTACGAGCAGTACTTC. Translating gives CASRIGTGFYEQYF.

This chain joins TRBV6-5 and TRBJ2-1, with no clear D. From germline, CDR1 is MNHEY and CDR2 SVGAGI. The germline V and J ends were trimmed by 2 bases and 5 bases, with 10 bases remaining between them. CDR3 size: 14 residues. The chain's CDR3 is CASSYGSRHNEQFF. DNA for the CDR3: TGTGCCAGCAGTTACGGTTCCCGCCACAATGAGCAGTTCTTC.

This clone showed up just once. CDR3 in DNA: TGTGCCAGCAGGGCCGGGACAGCAAATCAGCCCCAGCATTTT. It is translated as CASRAGTANQPQHF. This chain joins TRBV6-6 and TRBJ1-5; 7 bases map to TRBD1. Germline CDR1 and CDR2: MNHNY and SVGAGI (reference sequence). Trimming at V came to 6 bases and at J to 4 bases, leaving 6 bases not matched to a gene. The CDR3 is 14 residues long.

The genes are TRBV14 and TRBJ1-6; D ambiguous. The CDR3 sequence is 15 residues long. The V end was cut by 0 bases, the J end by 10 bases, with 13 bases between. Germline V gene lookup returns CDR1 SGHDN and CDR2 FVKESK. The CDR3 reads CASSQDPGGWSPLHF. In nucleotides, the CDR3 is TGTGCCAGCAGCCAAGATCCCGGAGGATGGTCACCCCTCCACTTT.

This rearrangement joins TRBV18 to TRBJ2-3; D call uncertain. The germline gives CDR1 KGHSH, CDR2 LQKENI. With 2 bases removed from V and 13 bases from J, the gap between germline ends came to 13 bases. This CDR3 comprises 12 residues. The CDR3 reads CASSPDSGEEYF. The CDR3 DNA reads as TGTGCCAGCTCACCAGACTCCGGTGAGGAGTATTTT. Looking up the rest from reference TRBV18 and TRBJ2-3 gives the full variable domain: NAGVMQNPRHLVRRRGQEARLRCSPMKGHSHVYWYRQLPEEGLKFMVYLQKENIIDESGMPKERFSAEFPKEGPSILRIQQVVRGDSAAYFCASSPDSGEEYFGPGTRLTVL.

The V and J genes are TRBV2 and TRBJ2-1; D unclear. Trimming stripped 4 bases from V and 7 bases from J, with 8 bases between. Germline CDR1 SNHLY, CDR2 FYNNEI. This CDR3 is built from 12 residues. CDR3 residues: CASSGPKNEQFF. The CDR3 DNA follows: TGTGCCAGCAGTGGGCCGAAGAATGAGCAGTTCTTC.

The chain joins TRBV27 to TRBJ2-1; 7 bases are a match to TRBD1. The ends lost 2 bases at V and 8 bases at J; junction bases unmatched: 12. Germline CDR1 reads MNHEY; CDR2 reads SMNVEV (reference sequence). The CDR3 loop spans 16 amino acids. CDR3 region: CASSLGTALNWDEQFF. The DNA for the CDR3 is TGTGCCAGCAGTTTAGGGACAGCCTTAAATTGGGATGAGCAGTTCTTC.

This chain joins TRBV7-2 and TRBJ1-2; D ambiguous. Trimming removed 0 bases from V and 6 bases from J, with 14 bases in between. Germline lookup yields CDR1 SGHTA and CDR2 FQGNSA. The CDR3 is made up of 15 amino acids. CDR3 protein: CASSLALRGTDGYTF. The DNA for the CDR3 is TGTGCCAGCAGCTTAGCCCTACGGGGAACAGATGGCTACACCTTC.

This clone occurred a few times. The rearrangement links TRBV21-1 to TRBJ2-5. TRBV21-1 is a recognized pseudogene. This CDR3 spans 17 amino acids. CDR3 nucleotide sequence: TGTGCCAGCAGCGCACCCGCTCGGGTCTGGGCTCAAGAGACCCAGTACTTC. This sequence encodes CASSAPARVWAQETQYF.

The chain recombines TRBV9 with TRBJ1-1; 8 bases match TRBD1. Germline V gives CDR1 SGDLS, CDR2 YYNGEE. V dropped 3 bases and J dropped 0; count of bases not matched to a gene: 4. This CDR3 is built from 15 residues. CDR3 sequence reads: CASSARQGLNTEAFF. For the CDR3, the DNA is TGTGCCAGCAGCGCCCGACAGGGGCTGAACACTGAAGCTTTCTTT.

This clone was seen just once. The chain links TRBV27 to TRBJ1-1; D uncertain. Trimming removed 2 bases at V and 3 bases at J, with 10 bases between. Germline V gene lookup returns CDR1 MNHEY and CDR2 SMNVEV (reference sequence). CDR3 length: 14 amino acids. CDR3 protein: CASSLGNRDTEAFF. The CDR3 nucleotides are TGTGCCAGCAGTTTAGGGAATCGGGACACTGAAGCTTTCTTT.

The V and J genes are TRBV18 and TRBJ2-3; possibly TRBD1 for D (6 bases). The length of the CDR3 is 15 residues. The germline V gene has CDR1 KGHSH and CDR2 LQKENI. The V end lost 3 bases, the J end lost 3 bases, and 13 bases lay between the germline ends. The chain's CDR3 is CASSPPTRGTDTQYF. The CDR3 DNA reads TGTGCCAGCTCACCCCCTACAAGGGGGACAGATACGCAGTATTTT.

The J gene is TRBJ2-3, the V gene TRBV4-3; 8 positions agree with TRBD2. CDR3 length equals 18 residues. The trim removed 1 base at V and 3 bases at J, leaving 12 bases unmatched. Germline V gene data show CDR1 as LGHNA and CDR2 as YSLEER. The DNA for the CDR3 is TGCGCCAGCAGCCAAGGATTAGCGGGGCCTCTTGGTACAGATACGCAGTATTTT. This codes for CASSQGLAGPLGTDTQYF.

The gene calls are TRBV6-1 and TRBJ2-3, with a possible D match to TRBD1 (6 bases). The V and J ends lost 2 bases and 4 bases respectively, with 13 bases between them. CDR3 length: 15 amino acids. The germline V gene has CDR1 MNHNS and CDR2 SASEGT. CDR3 in amino acids: CASSELRGRADTQYF. The CDR3 nucleotides are TGTGCCAGCAGTGAACTCAGGGGACGCGCAGATACGCAGTATTTT.

The chain recombines TRBV27 with TRBJ2-7; D may be TRBD1 or TRBD2 (6 bases each). Trimming pared 2 bases from V and 3 bases from J, leaving 11 bases between. The CDR3 sequence is 14 residues long. The germline V gene has CDR1 MNHEY and CDR2 SMNVEV (reference sequence). DNA of the CDR3: TGTGCCAGCAGTTTAAGGGGGGCTATCTACGAGCAGTACTTC. Translation: CASSLRGAIYEQYF.

This chain links TRBV9 with TRBJ2-3; D is ambiguous. The germline gives CDR1 SGDLS, CDR2 YYNGEE. This CDR3 contains 12 residues. The V and J ends lost 3 bases and 4 bases respectively, with 6 bases between them. DNA for the CDR3: TGTGCCAGCAGCGAGTTGGCAGATACGCAGTATTTT. Amino acids: CASSELADTQYF.

This clone occurred once. The chain has TRBV29-1 and TRBJ1-2; tentative D call: TRBD1 (5 bases). V lost 7 bases and J lost 0, with 15 bases in between. The CDR3 loop spans 14 amino acids. Looked up from germline, CDR1 is SQVTM and CDR2 is ANQGSEA. The CDR3 spells CSAGTVATNYGYTF. CDR3 bases: TGCAGCGCAGGGACGGTGGCAACTAACTATGGCTACACCTTC.

This sequence joins TRBV27 and TRBJ1-2; D may be TRBD1 (5 bases). Trimming shortened V by 0 bases and J by 4 bases, and 9 bases separated the two germline ends. Looked up from germline, CDR1 is MNHEY and CDR2 is SMNVEV (reference sequence). CDR3 length: 14 residues. The CDR3 region is CASSLSGPGYGYTF. The CDR3 region has the DNA TGTGCCAGCAGTTTATCGGGGCCAGGCTATGGCTACACCTTC.